These 22 T cell receptor beta chains were all obtained from the same sample, sequenced in a study of T-cell reconstitution after alpha-beta-depleted transplantation in children. Researchers prepared the TCRbeta library using unique molecular identifiers, the study reports. MiXCR was run by TCRdb on the PCR reads, yielding one entry per CDR3 protein. Of approximately 800,000 distinct CDR3 sequences in the sample, approximately 15% were seen once. The sequenced sample was PBMCs, mostly from graft donor cells, obtained 360 days after TCRalphabeta/CD19-depleted stem cell transplant. These receptors came from a male patient between 10 and 17 years old who had a stem cell transplant for acute lymphoblastic leukemia, so the T cells may come from the graft donor.

This clonotype has at least ten counts. The chain links TRBV9 to TRBJ2-7; 7 bases align to TRBD2. This CDR3 is 17 amino acids long. Trimming cost V 4 bases and J 2 bases; bases outside gene matches: 15. Germline assignment: CDR1 SGDLS and CDR2 YYNGEE. The CDR3 bases are TGTGCCAGCAGCACCTCCTTTGGAGGGAGGGCCCCCTACGAGCAGTACTTC. Translation gives CASSTSFGGRAPYEQYF.

The table lists this clonotype with a few counts. The chain couples TRBV5-1 to TRBJ2-3; perhaps D is TRBD1 or TRBD2 (5 bases each). Trimming removed 2 bases at V and 2 bases at J, with 21 bases between. Germline loops: CDR1 SGHRS, CDR2 YFSETQ. The CDR3 runs 18 residues. The CDR3 coding sequence is TGCGCCAGCAGCTTAATGGGCACCGGGACCAGAGACACAGATACGCAGTATTTT. Amino acid sequence: CASSLMGTGTRDTDTQYF.

The chain joins TRBV7-9 to TRBJ2-1, with 8 bases that match TRBD2. Germline CDR1 is SEHNR and CDR2 is FQNEAQ (reference sequence). With 10 bases clipped from V and 2 bases from J, the junction kept 13 bases outside the gene matches. The CDR3 contains 16 residues. The CDR3 reads CAIPLPRGATYNEQFF. The CDR3 DNA reads TGTGCCATCCCACTGCCGCGGGGGGCTACCTACAATGAGCAGTTCTTC.

J is TRBJ1-2 and V is TRBV27; D is undetermined. Trimming removed 5 bases from V and 6 bases from J, with 10 bases in between. The germline gives CDR1 MNHEY, CDR2 SMNVEV (reference sequence). The CDR3 loop spans 12 amino acids. This chain's CDR3 is CASSPVGHGYTF. In nucleotides, the CDR3 is TGTGCCAGCAGTCCCGTGGGTCATGGCTACACCTTC.

This sequence joins TRBV3-1 and TRBJ2-7; 12 nucleotides align to TRBD2. This CDR3 has 15 residues. V lost 4 bases, J lost 4 bases, and 5 bases stayed unmatched. Germline V gene lookup returns CDR1 LGHDT and CDR2 YNNKEL (reference sequence). The DNA of the CDR3 is TGTGCCAGCAGCCGGACTAGCGGGAAAGGATACGAGCAGTACTTC. Residues: CASSRTSGKGYEQYF.

Only one count was recorded for this clonotype. J is TRBJ2-3 and V is TRBV29-1, with a possible D match to TRBD1 (5 bases). The CDR3 runs 14 residues. V was cut by 6 bases and J by 3 bases, with 16 bases left in between. Germline-derived CDR1 and CDR2 are SQVTM and ANQGSEA. The CDR3 DNA follows: TGCAGCGTCGCGGTGGCAGGGCGAACAGATACGCAGTATTTT. Amino acids: CSVAVAGRTDTQYF.

The table lists this clonotype with many counts. The genes are TRBV7-9 and TRBJ2-7, with a weak D call TRBD2 (5 bases). The CDR3 is made up of 12 amino acids. V lost 5 bases to trimming and J lost 6 bases, with 11 bases between them. Germline CDR1 and CDR2: SEHNR and FQNEAQ (reference sequence). DNA of the CDR3: TGTGCCAGCAGCGAAACAGCGGCCGAGCAGTACTTC. Amino acids: CASSETAAEQYF.

The CDR3 DNA is TGTGCCAGCAGTCCGCCACTAGCGGGAGTTGCGCAGTTCTTC. Its protein is CASSPPLAGVAQFF. The chain is built from TRBV12-3 or TRBV12-4 and TRBJ2-1; 11 bases are shared with TRBD2. The CDR3 has 14 residues. With V trimmed by 5 bases and J by 12 bases, 9 bases remained unmatched.

This clonotype was seen a handful of times. The V call is TRBV28, the J call TRBJ2-7, with 10 bases that match TRBD2. Germline V CDR1 and CDR2: MDHEN, SYDVKM. The CDR3 is made up of 18 amino acids. V lost 3 bases and J lost 0; bases outside the gene matches: 11. CDR3 DNA sequence: TGTGCCAGCAGTTTGAGTTCACTAGCGGGGCTCAGCTCCTACGAGCAGTACTTC. Protein: CASSLSSLAGLSSYEQYF.

The chain has TRBV12-3 or TRBV12-4 and TRBJ2-7; tentative D call: TRBD1 (5 bases). There are 15 residues in the CDR3. The ends were cut back, 0 bases at V and 6 bases at J, with 15 bases in the middle. The CDR3 protein is CASSLALPGRSEQYF. For the CDR3, the DNA is TGTGCCAGCAGTTTAGCGCTACCAGGGCGGTCCGAGCAGTACTTC.

The V call is TRBV11-1, the J call TRBJ1-6; 8 nucleotides agree with TRBD1. The V gene end was trimmed by 5 bases and the J gene end by 1 base; junction bases not matched to a gene: 13. The CDR3 contains 19 residues. Germline lookup yields CDR1 SGHAT and CDR2 FQDESV (reference sequence). CDR3 sequence reads: CASSPHGRGQGSYNSPLHF. CDR3 nucleotides: TGTGCCAGCAGCCCTCATGGCAGGGGGCAAGGGTCCTATAATTCACCCCTCCACTTT.

The chain links TRBV10-3 to TRBJ2-7; D might be TRBD1 or TRBD2, each matching 5 bases. Trimming stripped 7 bases from V and 9 bases from J, with 19 bases between. CDR3 length: 13 residues. Germline-derived CDR1 and CDR2 are ENHRY and SYGVKD. The CDR3 bases are TGTGCCATCACCGACCGGGACGCGAAGAGGCAGTACTTC. This codes for CAITDRDAKRQYF.

The sample holds a few counts of this clonotype. The V call is TRBV7-9, the J call TRBJ2-7; no reliable D call. The CDR3 length is 14 residues. V lost 1 base and J lost 4, with 11 bases in between. Germline CDR1 reads SEHNR; CDR2 reads FQNEAQ (reference sequence). CDR3 loop: CASSLGRERYEQYF. CDR3 coding DNA: TGTGCCAGCAGCTTAGGCCGAGAGAGGTACGAGCAGTACTTC.

For the CDR3, the DNA is TGTGCCAGCAGTTCCCTGGCAGGGCGCACTGAAGCTTTCTTT. Translating it yields CASSSLAGRTEAFF. The chain employs TRBV6-5 and TRBJ1-1, with TRBD1 as a possible D gene (5 bases). Germline V CDR1 and CDR2: MNHEY, SVGAGI. The V gene lost 4 bases and the J gene lost 4 bases, with 13 bases spanning the gap. The CDR3 is 14 amino acids.

This clonotype was seen many times. The CDR3 loop reads CASSLEVGGYNEQFF. CDR3 in DNA: TGCGCCAGCAGCTTGGAAGTGGGGGGGTACAATGAGCAGTTCTTC. The chain couples TRBV5-1 to TRBJ2-1; 7 bases agree with TRBD2. This CDR3 contains 15 residues. Germline V CDR1 and CDR2: SGHRS, YFSETQ. The V gene end was trimmed by 0 bases and the J gene end by 4 bases; junction bases not matched to a gene: 4.

In this sample, this clonotype turned up a few times. This chain uses TRBV20-1 with TRBJ2-1; no reliable D call. Germline values: CDR1 DFQATT, CDR2 SNEGSKA (reference sequence). Trimming took off 3 bases at V and 6 bases at J, with 9 bases between the two ends. This CDR3 region has 12 residues. CDR3 nucleotides: TGCAGTGCTAGTTCAGTCCCCAATGAGCAGTTCTTC. This gives the protein CSASSVPNEQFF.

This clonotype has just a few counts. The chain couples TRBV20-1 to TRBJ2-1; perhaps TRBD2 as D (6 bases). Trimming stripped 2 bases from V and 8 bases from J, with 22 bases between. The CDR3 covers 16 residues. The germline V gene has CDR1 DFQATT and CDR2 SNEGSKA (reference sequence). CDR3 bases: TGCAGTGCTAGATTGGTGGGGAGGTCGATAGGCTATGAGCAGTTCTTC. Translation gives CSARLVGRSIGYEQFF.

The sample holds a few counts of this clonotype. This chain links TRBV12-3 or TRBV12-4 with TRBJ2-1; 11 bases are a match to TRBD2. The CDR3 is made up of 17 amino acids. V was clipped by 5 bases and J by 8 bases; unmatched bases: 14. CDR3 region: CASSLSQGLAEGHEQFF. The CDR3, as DNA: TGTGCCAGCAGTCTAAGCCAGGGACTAGCGGAAGGGCATGAGCAGTTCTTC.

This clonotype was observed a few times. The rearrangement uses TRBV4-1 and TRBJ2-2; 10 bases are shared with TRBD2. CDR1 is MGHRA, CDR2 YSYEKL, per germline. V lost 5 bases, J lost 11 bases, and 8 bases stayed unmatched. This CDR3 contains 14 residues. CDR3 residues: CASSTSGRARELFF. CDR3 nucleotides: TGCGCCAGCAGCACCAGCGGGAGGGCCAGAGAGCTGTTTTTT.

This clonotype was detected a few times. The chain uses TRBV5-1 and TRBJ2-7; maybe TRBD2 (6 bases). This CDR3 region has 13 residues. The germline CDR1 and CDR2 sequences are SGHRS and YFSETQ. Trimming took off 2 bases at V and 6 bases at J, with 12 bases between the two ends. In DNA, the CDR3 is TGCGCCAGCAGCTTCCGGGAGCTGGGCGAGCAGTACTTC. Amino acid sequence: CASSFRELGEQYF.

This clonotype was seen more than once but under ten times. The chain couples TRBV3-1 to TRBJ2-3; 10 bases map to TRBD1. The V and J ends lost 2 bases and 4 bases, in that order; junction bases with no gene match: 6. CDR1 LGHDT and CDR2 YNNKEL come from the germline V gene (reference sequence). The CDR3 runs 16 residues. The CDR3 reads CASSQRGGQGADTQYF. CDR3 DNA sequence: TGTGCCAGCAGCCAAAGGGGCGGACAGGGGGCAGATACGCAGTATTTT.

The J gene is TRBJ2-5, the V gene TRBV4-1, with 8 bases lining up with TRBD1. The germline V gene has CDR1 MGHRA and CDR2 YSYEKL. This CDR3 is 15 amino acids long. The ends lost 0 bases at V and 5 bases at J; junction bases unmatched: 5. The CDR3, as DNA: TGCGCCAGCAGCCAAGACCCCAGGGGGCGCGAGACCCAGTACTTC. Amino acid sequence: CASSQDPRGRETQYF.